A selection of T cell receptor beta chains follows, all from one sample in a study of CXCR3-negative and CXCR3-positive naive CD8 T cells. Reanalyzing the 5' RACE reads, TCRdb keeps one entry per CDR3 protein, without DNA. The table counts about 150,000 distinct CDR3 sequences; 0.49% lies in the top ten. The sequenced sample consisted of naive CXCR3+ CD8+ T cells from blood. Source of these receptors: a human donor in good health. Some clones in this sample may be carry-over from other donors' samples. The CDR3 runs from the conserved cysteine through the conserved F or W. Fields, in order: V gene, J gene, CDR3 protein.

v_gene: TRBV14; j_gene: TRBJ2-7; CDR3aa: CASSQGQIPYEQYF
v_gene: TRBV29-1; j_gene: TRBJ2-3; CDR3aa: CSVRLADPLTDTQYF
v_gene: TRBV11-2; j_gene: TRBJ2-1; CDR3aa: CASSHWGNEQFF
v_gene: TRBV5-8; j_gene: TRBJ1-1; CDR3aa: CASSLGAVTEAFF
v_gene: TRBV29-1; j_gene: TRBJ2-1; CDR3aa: CSVPWALGGNEQFF
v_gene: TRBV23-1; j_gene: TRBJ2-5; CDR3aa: CASSCSGFRETQYF
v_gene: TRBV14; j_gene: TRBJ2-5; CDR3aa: CASSLAPGLAGGRQETQYF
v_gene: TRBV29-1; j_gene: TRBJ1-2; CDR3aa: CGVEDQNTYRDYGYTF
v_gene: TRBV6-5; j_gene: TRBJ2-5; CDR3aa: CASSYSIPPRGEGEAQYF
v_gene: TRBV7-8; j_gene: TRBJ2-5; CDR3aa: CASRLSYRQETQYF
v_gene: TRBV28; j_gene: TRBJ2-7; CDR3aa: CASSFSTGTYEQYF
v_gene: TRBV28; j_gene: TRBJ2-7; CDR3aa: CASSLGLAYIF
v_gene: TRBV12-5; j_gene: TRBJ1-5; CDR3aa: CASGFFAGDINQPQHF
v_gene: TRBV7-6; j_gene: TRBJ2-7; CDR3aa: CASSPTPGGTYEQYF
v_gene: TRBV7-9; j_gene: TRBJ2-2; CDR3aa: CASSPTRTGAVGELFF
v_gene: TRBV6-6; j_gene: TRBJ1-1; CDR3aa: CASSYSGANAEAFF
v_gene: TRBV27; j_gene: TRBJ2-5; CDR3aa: CASSATGEVTQYF
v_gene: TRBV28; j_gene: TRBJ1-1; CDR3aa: CASSPGTGNMNTEAFF
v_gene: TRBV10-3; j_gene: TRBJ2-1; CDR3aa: CAISESWLTSGRPNEQFF
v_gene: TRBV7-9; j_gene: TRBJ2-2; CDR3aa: CASSWPRAGELFF
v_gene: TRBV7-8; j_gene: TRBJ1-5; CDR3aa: CASSPLGQNDQPQHF
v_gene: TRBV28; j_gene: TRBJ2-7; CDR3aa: CASSFRGLSYEQYF
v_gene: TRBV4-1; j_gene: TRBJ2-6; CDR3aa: CASSRYQGAGANVLTF
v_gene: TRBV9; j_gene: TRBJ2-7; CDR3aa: CASSVEAGLSYEQYF
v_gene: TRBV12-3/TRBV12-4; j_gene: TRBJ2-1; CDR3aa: CASSLETFNEQFF
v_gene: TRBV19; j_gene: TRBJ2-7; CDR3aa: CASNPGQGNYEQYF
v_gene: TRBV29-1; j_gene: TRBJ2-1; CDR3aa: CSVEISGGPNEQFF
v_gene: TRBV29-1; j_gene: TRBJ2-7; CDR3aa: CSVPKDGSSYEQYF
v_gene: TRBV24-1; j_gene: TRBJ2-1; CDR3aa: CATSDPGWAYNEQFF
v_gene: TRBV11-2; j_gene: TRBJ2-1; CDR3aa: CASRLAGANNEQFF
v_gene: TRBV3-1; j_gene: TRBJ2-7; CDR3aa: CASSQRDSSYEQYF
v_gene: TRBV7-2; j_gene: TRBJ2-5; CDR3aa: CASSLGMVETRKETQYF
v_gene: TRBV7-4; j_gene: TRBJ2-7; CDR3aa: CASSLGRGGQVASYEQYF
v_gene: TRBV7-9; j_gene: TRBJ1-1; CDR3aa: CASSPGTERMNTEAFF
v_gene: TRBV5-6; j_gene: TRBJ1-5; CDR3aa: CASSLQGHSNQPQHF
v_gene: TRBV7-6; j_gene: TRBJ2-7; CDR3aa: CASSDDRPYEQYF
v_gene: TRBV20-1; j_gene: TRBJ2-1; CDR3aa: CSARTQRGLNNEQFF
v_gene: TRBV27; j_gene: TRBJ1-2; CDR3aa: CASKVTGSVYGYTF
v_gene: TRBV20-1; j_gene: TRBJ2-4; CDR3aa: CSARGTGRAKNIQYF
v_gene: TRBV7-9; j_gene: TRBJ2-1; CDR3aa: CASSLAWTGMNEQFF
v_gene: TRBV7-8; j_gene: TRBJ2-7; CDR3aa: CASSLYLVRGGAGYAEQYF
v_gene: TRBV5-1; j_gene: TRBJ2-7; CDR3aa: CASRTSGSYEQYF
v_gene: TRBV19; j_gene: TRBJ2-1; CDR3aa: CASSTNSPHEQFF
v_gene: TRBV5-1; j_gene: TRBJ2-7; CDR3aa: CASSFGTDTPEQYF
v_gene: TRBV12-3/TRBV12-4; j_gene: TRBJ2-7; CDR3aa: CASTRGHGDEQYF
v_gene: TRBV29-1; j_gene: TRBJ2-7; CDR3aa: CSVGTGTGYYEQYF
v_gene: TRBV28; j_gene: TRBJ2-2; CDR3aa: CATTPQNTGELFF
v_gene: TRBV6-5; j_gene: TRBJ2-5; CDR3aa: CASSGTETETQYF
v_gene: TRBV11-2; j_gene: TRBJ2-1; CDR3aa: CASSYDRGNYEQFF
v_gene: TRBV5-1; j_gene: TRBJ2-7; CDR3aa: CASSLVGENEQYF
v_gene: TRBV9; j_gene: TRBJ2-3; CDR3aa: CASSVSSDTQYF
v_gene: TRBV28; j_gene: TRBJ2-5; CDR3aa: CASSSYVAQYF
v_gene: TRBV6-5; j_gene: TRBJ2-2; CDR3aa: CASSRRTGSSNTGELFF